These 31 T cell receptor beta chains share one sample of origin, sequenced in a study of T cell responses to AZD1222 COVID-19 vaccine. Repertoires were generated with immunoSEQ multiplex PCR, while TCRdb's copy carries only in-frame clones and drops some. The table lists around 160,000 clones, 94% of them singletons. The material was peripheral blood, obtained 28 days after the second AZD1222 dose. These receptors originate from an adult who received the AZD1222 COVID-19 vaccine.

The chain's CDR3 is CASSRNTYEAFF. In DNA, the CDR3 is TGTGCCAGCAGCCGAAATACATATGAAGCTTTCTTT. This rearrangement joins TRBV6-5 to TRBJ1-1; D gene uncertain. This CDR3 has 12 residues. Trimming left V 6 bases short and J 7 bases short, with 12 bases between. Looked up from germline, CDR1 is MNHEY and CDR2 is SVGAGI.

This rearrangement joins TRBV24-1 to TRBJ2-5, with TRBD2 identical over 8 bases. Germline V gene data show CDR1 as KGHDR and CDR2 as SFDVKD. V lost 1 base and J lost 9; bases outside the gene matches: 3. The CDR3 contains 13 residues. The CDR3 sequence is CATSDFSGEAQYF. The CDR3 nucleotides read TGTGCCACCAGTGATTTTAGCGGGGAGGCCCAGTACTTC.

CDR3 residues: CASSLGGSPTGELFF. The DNA for the CDR3 is TGTGCCAGCAGTTTAGGGGGGAGTCCCACCGGGGAGCTGTTTTTT. The chain couples TRBV27 to TRBJ2-2, with D possibly being TRBD2 (6 bases). The germline V and J ends were trimmed by 2 bases and 4 bases, with 11 bases remaining between them. This CDR3 has 15 amino acids. Germline V lookup: CDR1 MNHEY, CDR2 SMNVEV (reference sequence).

The V and J genes are TRBV6-6 and TRBJ1-1; tentative D call: TRBD1 (5 bases). Germline V gene data show CDR1 as MNHNY and CDR2 as SVGAGI (reference sequence). CDR3 size: 21 residues. V lost 6 bases and J 10 bases, leaving 42 bases between the germline ends. The CDR3 DNA follows: TGTGCCAGCAGCCTATCCCGCATCCTCAATTCAATTTACGGTGACAGAGTCGGAGCTTTCTTT. Amino acid sequence: CASSLSRILNSIYGDRVGAFF.

V and J are TRBV9 and TRBJ1-4, with a possible D match to TRBD1 (5 bases). The CDR3 length is 14 residues. Trimming took 5 bases from V and 3 from J, leaving 11 bases between them. The V gene's germline CDR1 is SGDLS and CDR2 YYNGEE. CDR3 sequence: CASSARGANEKLFF. In DNA, the CDR3 is TGTGCCAGCAGTGCGAGGGGCGCTAATGAAAAACTGTTTTTT.

This clone was found a few times. The chain is built from TRBV30 and TRBJ2-2; 9 bases map to TRBD2. V was pared by 3 bases and J by 6 bases, with 11 bases of the junction left unmatched. The CDR3 is 16 residues long. Germline V gives CDR1 GTSNPN, CDR2 SVGIG (reference sequence). DNA for the CDR3: TGTGCCTGGAGATCGACGGGACTAGCTGTCTCCGGGGAGCTGTTTTTT. As protein: CAWRSTGLAVSGELFF.

This rearrangement joins TRBV2 to TRBJ1-6, with D unclear. Trimming cost V 7 bases and J 3 bases, with 16 bases left between them. The length of the CDR3 is 16 residues. Germline V gives CDR1 SNHLY, CDR2 FYNNEI. In nucleotides, the CDR3 is TGTGCCAGCACCCTGGGTTCCACCTACTATAATTCACCCCTCCACTTT. This sequence encodes CASTLGSTYYNSPLHF.

This chain connects TRBV14 to TRBJ1-1; no firm D call. Germline V gene lookup returns CDR1 SGHDN and CDR2 FVKESK. The V gene lost 2 bases and the J gene lost 0 bases, with 10 bases spanning the gap. The CDR3 sequence is 15 residues long. CDR3 residues: CASSQYLTVNTEAFF. Written as DNA, the CDR3 is TGTGCCAGCAGCCAATATTTAACCGTGAACACTGAAGCTTTCTTT.

J is TRBJ1-1 and V is TRBV6-1; D gene unclear. The germline V gene has CDR1 MNHNS and CDR2 SASEGT. V lost 0 bases, J lost 0 bases, and 14 bases lay in between. The CDR3 consists of 17 residues. The DNA of the CDR3 is TGTGCCAGCAGTGAAGCCCGACGTGGATTTATGAACACTGAAGCTTTCTTT. It encodes CASSEARRGFMNTEAFF.

J is TRBJ1-1 and V is TRBV6-5, with no clear D. The length of the CDR3 is 14 residues. Germline V gives CDR1 MNHEY, CDR2 SVGAGI. Trimming pared 7 bases from V and 1 base from J, leaving 13 bases between. The CDR3 protein is CASIKSVANTEAFF. DNA of the CDR3: TGTGCCAGCATCAAGAGCGTAGCGAACACTGAAGCTTTCTTT.

The CDR3 nucleotides are TGTGCCAGTACCGAGGGACAGGGGTTTCACGAGCAGTACTTC. Translated, it gives CASTEGQGFHEQYF. V is TRBV19 and J is TRBJ2-7; TRBD1 matches 10 bases. CDR3 size: 14 residues. The trim removed 7 bases at V and 5 bases at J, leaving 8 bases unmatched. Germline CDR1 LNHDA, CDR2 SQIVND (reference sequence). The full variable domain, its missing parts supplied by reference TRBV19 and TRBJ2-7, is DGGITQSPKYLFRKEGQNVTLSCEQNLNHDAMYWYRQDPGQGLRLIYYSQIVNDFQKGDIAEGYSVSREKKESFPLTVTSAQKNPTAFYLCASTEGQGFHEQYFGPGTRLTVT.

The CDR3 region has the DNA TGCAGCGTTGAGGCCAGGGTTGGGGGATATGGCTACACCTTC. This translates into CSVEARVGGYGYTF. The chain employs TRBV29-1 and TRBJ1-2, with TRBD1 as a possible D gene (5 bases). The germline gives CDR1 SQVTM, CDR2 ANQGSEA. This CDR3 comprises 14 residues. Deletions cut 3 bases from V and 5 bases from J, with 16 bases between.

V is TRBV27 and J is TRBJ2-7, with 7 bases identical to TRBD2. The CDR3 extends over 14 amino acids. The V gene end was trimmed by 7 bases and the J gene end by 2 bases; junction bases not matched to a gene: 8. Germline V gene sequence: CDR1 MNHEY, CDR2 SMNVEV (reference sequence). CDR3 protein: CASTIMGLPYEQYF. CDR3 nucleotide sequence: TGTGCCAGCACCATCATGGGACTACCCTACGAGCAGTACTTC.

About this clone itself: The same CDR3 is also encoded by other DNA sequences in this sample. The V and J genes are TRBV7-9 and TRBJ1-2; a weak D match, TRBD1 (5 bases). Per germline, CDR1 SEHNR and CDR2 FQNEAQ (reference sequence). This CDR3 spans 12 amino acids. Trimming removed 5 bases at V and 2 bases at J, with 6 bases between. CDR3: CASSPGNYGYTF. The CDR3 DNA reads TGTGCCAGCAGCCCAGGGAACTATGGCTACACCTTC.

CDR3 in DNA: TGTGCCACCAGCACTGGGAACAATGAGCAGTTCTTC. This sequence encodes CATSTGNNEQFF. V usage is TRBV15 and J usage is TRBJ2-1; D is ambiguous. The CDR3 is 12 residues long. Germline values: CDR1 LNHNV, CDR2 YYDKDF (reference sequence). Trimming left V 4 bases short and J 5 bases short, with 6 bases between.

Here the CDR3 reads CASSRPPVVDTQYF. Written as DNA, the CDR3 is TGTGCCAGCAGCCGTCCCCCGGTTGTGGATACGCAGTATTTT. The rearrangement links TRBV4-2 to TRBJ2-3; D not resolved. Trimming pared 4 bases from V and 6 bases from J, leaving 14 bases between. This CDR3 is 14 amino acids long. Germline-derived CDR1 and CDR2 are LGHNA and YNFKEQ.

V is TRBV18 and J is TRBJ1-1; 8 bases align to TRBD1. The CDR3 contains 14 residues. The germline V gene encodes CDR1 KGHSH and CDR2 LQKENI. With V trimmed by 4 bases and J by 6 bases, 7 bases remained unmatched. The CDR3 DNA reads TGTGCCAGCTCACAACGGGACAGGCGGGCTGAAGCTTTCTTT. Translation gives CASSQRDRRAEAFF.

This clone showed up just once. The rearrangement uses TRBV18 and TRBJ2-5; D ambiguous. CDR1 is KGHSH, CDR2 LQKENI, per germline. The ends were cut back, 6 bases at V and 5 bases at J, with 13 bases in the middle. The CDR3 length is 13 residues. The CDR3 DNA is TGTGCCAGCTCCCGAGCGAGTTGGGAGACCCAGTACTTC. It is translated as CASSRASWETQYF.

The table lists this clone with a count of one. The rearrangement uses TRBV4-1 and TRBJ2-2; D possibly corresponds to TRBD1 (5 bases). V was pared by 4 bases and J by 2 bases, with 8 bases between. The germline gives CDR1 MGHRA, CDR2 YSYEKL. CDR3 length: 14 residues. This CDR3 is CASSRTGNTGELFF. The CDR3 DNA follows: TGCGCCAGCAGCCGCACAGGAAACACCGGGGAGCTGTTTTTT.

The chain has TRBV5-4 and TRBJ2-1; TRBD2 aligns across 9 bases. The CDR3 is made up of 15 amino acids. Germline CDR1 is SGHNT and CDR2 is YYREEE (reference sequence). With V trimmed by 0 bases and J by 4 bases, 2 bases remained unmatched. CDR3 region: CASSLELAGYNEQFF. The CDR3 nucleotides read TGTGCCAGCAGCTTGGAGCTAGCGGGGTACAATGAGCAGTTCTTC.

The gene calls are TRBV2 and TRBJ1-2; D might be TRBD1 (5 bases). Per germline, CDR1 SNHLY and CDR2 FYNNEI. This CDR3 is built from 17 residues. Trimming removed 0 bases at V and 0 bases at J, with 14 bases between. The CDR3 DNA sequence: TGTGCCAGCAGTGAAGCGCAGGGAGGAGGAACTAACTATGGCTACACCTTC. Its protein is CASSEAQGGGTNYGYTF.

The chain joins TRBV7-7 to TRBJ2-2; D is possibly TRBD1 or TRBD2 (5 bases each). Trimming cost V 3 bases and J 5 bases, with 7 bases left between them. Germline V lookup: CDR1 SSHAT, CDR2 FNYEAQ (reference sequence). CDR3 length equals 13 residues. Here the CDR3 DNA reads TGTGCCAGCAGCTTTGGGGGAACCGGGGAGCTGTTTTTT. This encodes CASSFGGTGELFF. The full variable domain, its missing parts supplied by reference TRBV7-7 and TRBJ2-2, is GAGVSQSPRYKVTKRGQDVTLRCDPISSHATLYWYQQALGQGPEFLTYFNYEAQPDKSGLPSDRFSAERPEGSISTLTIQRTEQRDSAMYRCASSFGGTGELFFGEGSRLTVL.

This chain links TRBV20-1 with TRBJ1-2, with D unresolved. Germline-derived CDR1 and CDR2 are DFQATT and SNEGSKA (reference sequence). With 7 bases removed from V and 8 bases from J, the gap between germline ends came to 14 bases. The CDR3 has 11 residues. The CDR3 region has the DNA TGCAGTGTTCTAGGGTTTGGCGGCTACACCTTC. The encoded protein is CSVLGFGGYTF.

The chain couples TRBV19 to TRBJ1-2; the match to TRBD1 covers 9 bases. CDR1 and CDR2 from the germline V gene are LNHDA and SQIVND (reference sequence). CDR3 length: 17 residues. J gave up 4 bases and V 5 bases, and 14 bases lay outside the gene matches. This CDR3 is CASSLDRGKPSFYGYTF. CDR3 sequence (DNA): TGTGCCAGTAGTCTCGACAGGGGGAAGCCATCATTCTATGGCTACACCTTC.

V usage is TRBV7-2 and J usage is TRBJ2-2; no firm D call. In germline, CDR1 is SGHTA, CDR2 FQGNSA. V lost 4 bases to trimming and J lost 2 bases, with 11 bases between them. The CDR3 is made up of 15 amino acids. The CDR3 nucleotides read TGTGCCAGCAGCTCTATCTTAACAAACACCGGGGAGCTGTTTTTT. It yields the protein CASSSILTNTGELFF.

The chain joins TRBV5-1 to TRBJ2-2; 13 bases fit TRBD2. CDR1 is SGHRS and CDR2 is YFSETQ in the germline V gene. J gave up 4 bases and V 4 bases, and 4 bases lay outside the gene matches. This CDR3 is built from 16 residues. CDR3 nucleotide sequence: TGCGCCAGCAGCCCCGGACTAGCGGGAGTCACCGGGGAGCTGTTTTTT. It specifies CASSPGLAGVTGELFF.

The J gene is TRBJ2-7, the V gene TRBV5-1; D might be TRBD1 (6 bases). V gave up 5 bases and J gave up 3 bases, with 15 bases separating them. Germline loops: CDR1 SGHRS, CDR2 YFSETQ. This CDR3 contains 14 residues. The CDR3 DNA follows: TGCGCCAGCAGATCAACGGACAGAAACTACGAGCAGTACTTC. This gives the protein CASRSTDRNYEQYF.

The chain combines TRBV6-5 with TRBJ1-5; possible D gene TRBD1, 6 bases. V lost 6 bases to trimming and J lost 3 bases, with 12 bases between them. This CDR3 contains 14 residues. Germline V gene lookup returns CDR1 MNHEY and CDR2 SVGAGI. The CDR3 DNA sequence: TGTGCCAGCAGAAGGGGGGCAGACAATCAGCCCCAGCATTTT. As protein: CASRRGADNQPQHF.

This clone has just one count. The chain carries TRBV3-1 (or the pseudogene TRBV3-2) and TRBJ1-1; no reliable D call. CDR1 and CDR2 from the germline V gene are LGHDT and YNNKEL (reference sequence). Between the trimmed V and J ends, which lost 4 bases and 0 bases, there was a span of 12 bases. The CDR3 covers 15 residues. As DNA, the CDR3 is TGTGCCAGCAGCCGTAGCGACCTCATGAACACTGAAGCTTTCTTT. Protein sequence: CASSRSDLMNTEAFF.

In this sample, this clone turned up a few times. The chain employs TRBV2 and TRBJ1-1; TRBD1 aligns across 9 bases. CDR3 length: 14 amino acids. The germline gives CDR1 SNHLY, CDR2 FYNNEI. After removal of 7 bases from V and 5 bases from J, the junction contained 8 bases not matched to a gene. This CDR3 reads CASTPDRGKTEAFF. CDR3 DNA sequence: TGTGCCAGCACCCCCGACAGGGGGAAGACTGAAGCTTTCTTT. Supplemented by reference TRBV2 and TRBJ1-1, the full variable domain reads EPEVTQTPSHQVTQMGQEVILRCVPISNHLYFYWYRQILGQKVEFLVSFYNNEISEKSEIFDDQFSVERPDGSNFTLKIRSTKLEDSAMYFCASTPDRGKTEAFFGQGTRLTVV.

DNA for the CDR3: TGTGCCAGCAGCTTGGGGACAGGGACCCGCTACGAGCAGTACTTC. Translated, it gives CASSLGTGTRYEQYF. The chain has TRBV11-2 and TRBJ2-7, with 9 bases aligning to TRBD1. This CDR3 contains 15 residues. Per the germline V gene, CDR1 is SGHAT and CDR2 is FQNNGV. The V and J ends lost 3 bases and 3 bases, in that order; junction bases with no gene match: 6.